This TCR beta chain was retrieved from a study of radiation and T cells in renal cell carcinoma. Concerning this clone itself: Its antigen is unidentified.

Repertoires were generated with immunoSEQ multiplex PCR, while TCRdb's copy carries only in-frame clones and drops some. The sample includes tens of thousands of clones, 89% of them seen just once. Germline CDR1 and CDR2: LGHNA and YSLEER. With 1 base removed from V and 6 bases from J, the gap between germline ends came to 12 bases. The length of the CDR3 is 15 residues. Time point given: blood 4 weeks post-SBRT, at nephrectomy. Treatment here: 15 Gy SBRT to primary tumor, nephrectomy 4 weeks later. This renal cell carcinoma was of the clear cell type. The study, taken as a whole, reports: In blood, top tumor clones expanded by 2 weeks, shrinking by 4.

This sample comprised blood, obtained from a patient whose treatment included radiotherapy and nephrectomy. The source is a woman aged 70 to 79 with renal cell carcinoma. J is TRBJ2-2 and V is TRBV4-3; a weak D match, TRBD2 (7 bases). The CDR3 DNA follows: TGCGCCAGCAGCCAAGGTGTAGGGGGGGCCGGGGAGCTGTTTTTT. This encodes CASSQGVGGAGELFF.